This T cell receptor (beta chain) derives from a study of T cells after yellow fever vaccination. It was through 5'RACE template switching that TCR cDNA was made, with a universal primer site and UMIs added. Each CDR3 protein is one row after TCRdb ran MiXCR on the 5' RACE reads. The sample has hundreds of thousands of distinct CDR3 sequences, more than 9% seen once. CDR3 size: 13 residues. CDR1 and CDR2 from the germline V gene are LGHDT and YNNKEL (reference sequence). Trimming took 4 bases from V and 7 from J, leaving 13 bases between them. Study outcomes and limitations: Abundant bulk-derived clonotypes could contaminate FACS-sorted repertoires. Researchers report a weaker secondary response that nonetheless peaked faster, day 5 versus 15. Post-booster repertoires contained most primary-vaccination clones again (about 95% CD4, 85% to 90% CD8).

This clonotype was counted between two and nine times. What it binds is not known. Source: PBMCs, taken on the day of the yellow fever booster vaccination. The receptor was isolated from a man aged 25 to 40 who received the YFV17D yellow fever vaccine. The V call is TRBV3-1, the J call TRBJ2-5; D is undetermined. CDR3 residues: CASSPPAFGTQYF. In DNA, the CDR3 is TGTGCCAGCAGCCCCCCCGCATTCGGGACCCAGTACTTC.